This T cell receptor (beta chain) is drawn from a study of vaccination and CD4 T cells after COVID-19. Study overall: Median time from second vaccine dose to sampling was about 70 days (14 to 241). At day 14 and again at days 161 to 241 post-vaccination, a few convalescent patients were sampled. The authors exposed cells to overlapping spike peptides derived from SARS-CoV-2, HCoV-NL63, HCoV-OC43 and HCoV-229E.

The ends lost 7 bases at V and 6 bases at J; junction bases unmatched: 6. This CDR3 region has 14 residues. Per germline, CDR1 SGHTA and CDR2 FQGNSA. Concerning this clonotype: Antigen unknown.

The time point was: late sampling 161 to 241 days after vaccination in three convalescent patients. Treatment noted: approximately 9-day PBMC culture with coronavirus spike peptide pools or control peptides (ViraFEST assay). ViraFEST expanded antigen-specific T cells with peptide pools, then sequenced TCRs. The Oncomine TCR Beta short-read assay sequenced DNA from cultured CD4+ T cells. TCRdb re-derived calls from the PCR reads in MiXCR, one entry per CDR3 protein. The repertoire includes about 16,000 distinct CDR3 sequences, around 55% of them detected once, and roughly 16% sits in the top ten. The rearrangement joins TRBV7-2 to TRBJ1-5; 10 nucleotides line up with TRBD1. The clonotype was recovered from a human donor who had recovered from COVID-19. The sample here was CD4+ T cells from blood, cultured in vitro, taken about 7 months after SARS-CoV-2 vaccination. CDR3 loop: CASTKDRGLQPQHF. In nucleotides, the CDR3 is TGTGCCAGCACCAAAGACAGGGGGCTTCAGCCCCAGCATTTT.